This T cell receptor beta chain derives from a study of blood T cell repertoires in COVID-19 (dated by TCRdb to between 2020 and 2021). Regarding the complete study: Samples from collaborators originated in the United States, Italy and Spain and spanned both the acute and convalescent phases of COVID-19. The material from the prospective study consisted of cDNA or gDNA derived from T cells, B-cell-depleted T cells, or PBMCs. Deeply sampled blood TCRbeta repertoires from subjects exposed to, actively infected with, or recovered from COVID-19 were included in the dataset. The repertoires were made available in a free public database intended to serve as a resource for research on the immune response to SARS-CoV-2. Samples came from the ongoing ImmuneRACE study (first 160 participants) plus 1,254 subjects from 6 global collaborators. The sample metadata nearly always contained a de-identified subject ID, COVID-19 status, age in years and sex. Where available, HLA class I and class II types were obtained from metadata supplied by the sample provider rather than from assay-based typing.

In the prospective study, participants were roughly 18 to 90 years old, resided in around 25 geographic areas of the United States, and were enrolled through a virtual design. In the prospective study, participants were assigned to cohorts based on the clinical history participants reported in a screening survey and a study questionnaire. Mobile phlebotomists in the prospective study collected whole blood, serum and a nasopharyngeal or oropharyngeal swab from every participant. Participants in the prospective study had the option to provide additional blood draws and questionnaires over an approximately 2-month period. Blood samples from the prospective study were shipped frozen or at room temperature prior to DNA extraction. This clone was seen once. Its target antigen remains unknown. Qualities for individual bases were not recorded, and no much larger clone is one base off. The immunoSEQ Assay, a bias-controlled multiplex PCR, was used to amplify TCRbeta CDR3 regions from genomic DNA. As for how the authors treated the data: The number of nucleated cells in each sample was estimated from the amplification of reference gene primers within the assay. To quantify the absolute abundance of each unique TCRbeta CDR3 rearrangement, sequence reads were collapsed and filtered. For each sample, productive Simpson clonality was calculated as the square root of Simpson's diversity index over productive rearrangements. TCRdb holds this immuneACCESS table with in-frame rearrangements only. Some clones are missing; in checked studies, unresolved V genes explain under half, and the rest has no known cause. For V, J and clone size, that table is used; D and trimming come from the DNA. The sample table lists 400,000 or so clones, approximately 86% of them with a count of one. Roughly 1.9% of the sample goes to the ten largest clones.

The CDR3 starts with the cysteine, ends with the phenylalanine, and has 13 residues. Kept here is only the CDR3 DNA, which spans 39 bases and is read in frame from base 1. Cut back by 2 bases and 3 bases, the V and J ends lie 7 bases apart. CDR1 SGHDT and CDR2 YYEEEE are derived from the germline V gene. Broad study findings and their caveats: How much clinical and demographic metadata was included differed by source and by participant, and the metadata was provided uncurated.

This TCR was sampled from a woman aged 40 to 50 with acute COVID-19. The sequenced sample was PBMCs or T cells enriched from blood (not recorded which). The sequence is built from TRBV5-6 and TRBJ2-3; the D gene is unclear. DNA sequence: TGTGCCAGCAGCTTCGTGCGAACAGATACGCAGTATTTT. This encodes CASSFVRTDTQYF.